The sequence of this T cell receptor (beta chain) was determined in a study of CD8+CD57+ T cells in acquired aplastic anemia. Turning to the study itself: Sorted CD4+ and CD8+ cells gave a mean 3.2 ug DNA, range roughly 0.2 to 27.4 ug. Findings and caveats of the study: It was found that more than 25 CD8+ CDR3 sequences were shared between patients and controls.

The patients chosen for sequencing had shown expansion of CD8+CD57+ cells (detected by flow cytometry). By the time of blood sampling, patients had still received no therapy. The use of genomic DNA as template underpinned the TCR beta VDJ and CDR3 profiling. TCRdb re-called the reads through MiXCR, storing one row per CDR3 protein. The sample consists of over 250,000 distinct CDR3 sequences, under 60% of them appearing once. In the case of this clonotype: Its target is unknown.

CDR1 and CDR2 from the germline V gene are SGHTA and FQGNSA. The V gene end was trimmed by 5 bases and the J gene end by 5 bases; junction bases not matched to a gene: 10. This CDR3 contains 15 residues. The clonotype comes from a human donor with aplastic anemia. This chain connects TRBV7-2 to TRBJ2-5, with 8 positions matching TRBD2. Sequencing was carried out using sorted CD4+, CD8+, or CD8+CD57+ T cells (not recorded which) from PBMCs. The CDR3 loop reads CASSAPGLETETQYF. DNA of the CDR3: TGTGCCAGCAGCGCACCGGGACTAGAAACGGAGACCCAGTACTTC.